The clone carrying this T cell receptor (beta chain) came up many times. Its antigen is not identified. This CDR3 region has 18 residues. Trimming took 2 bases from V and 1 from J, leaving 19 bases between them. CDR1 is SGHVS, CDR2 FNYEAQ, per germline. TCRdb re-called the 5' RACE reads with MiXCR, one entry per CDR3 protein. There are approximately 580,000 distinct CDR3 sequences in the sample; about 17% occur only once, and roughly 17% lies in the top ten. This sample is drawn from a study of T cells after yellow fever vaccination. Study background: Low-cell-number fractions underwent preparation using SMART-Seq v4 Ultra Low Input.

Regarding the study as a whole: Clones from primary vaccination mostly reappeared after the booster (roughly 95% CD4, about 85% CD8). Few clonotypes appeared in both CD4 and CD8 compartments.

This chain links TRBV7-6 with TRBJ2-3, with D possibly being TRBD1 (5 bases). The TCR was taken from a man aged 18 to 30 who received the YFV17D yellow fever vaccine. Specimen: PBMCs, collected around 5 days after the first yellow fever vaccination. The CDR3 DNA follows: TGTGCCAGCAGCTTATGGTTAGGGGTTGCGGAGCGCACAGATACGCAGTATTTT. Protein: CASSLWLGVAERTDTQYF.